This record looks at one T cell receptor beta chain sequence and its context. These data are taken from a study of blood T cell repertoires in COVID-19. On the study more broadly: From T cells, B-cell-depleted T cells, or PBMCs came the material, which was cDNA or gDNA.

The CDR3 runs to 15 residues. CDR1 and CDR2 (germline): SNHLY, FYNNEI. The V and J ends lost 6 bases and 0 bases respectively, with 13 bases between them. Participants came from roughly 23 US areas, aged about 18 to 95 years. Donors of Cohort 3 who recovered were those that had two negative PCRs, clearance, or symptom resolution. In the source study's methods: By means of reference gene primer amplification, nucleated cell counts were estimated. Data came from immunoSEQ multiplex PCR; TCRdb stores just in-frame clones and leaves some out. V and J calls and clone size are given by that table; D and trimming were obtained from the DNA. This table holds about 370,000 clones, around 92% found once.

Sequencing was performed on PBMCs or T cells enriched from blood (not recorded which). The receptor was derived from a woman aged 25 to 39 who had recovered from COVID-19. This rearrangement joins TRBV2 to TRBJ2-3, with D uncertain. The CDR3 loop reads CASRPAEFSTDTQYF. For the CDR3, the DNA is TGTGCCAGCAGGCCGGCGGAATTCAGCACAGATACGCAGTATTTT.